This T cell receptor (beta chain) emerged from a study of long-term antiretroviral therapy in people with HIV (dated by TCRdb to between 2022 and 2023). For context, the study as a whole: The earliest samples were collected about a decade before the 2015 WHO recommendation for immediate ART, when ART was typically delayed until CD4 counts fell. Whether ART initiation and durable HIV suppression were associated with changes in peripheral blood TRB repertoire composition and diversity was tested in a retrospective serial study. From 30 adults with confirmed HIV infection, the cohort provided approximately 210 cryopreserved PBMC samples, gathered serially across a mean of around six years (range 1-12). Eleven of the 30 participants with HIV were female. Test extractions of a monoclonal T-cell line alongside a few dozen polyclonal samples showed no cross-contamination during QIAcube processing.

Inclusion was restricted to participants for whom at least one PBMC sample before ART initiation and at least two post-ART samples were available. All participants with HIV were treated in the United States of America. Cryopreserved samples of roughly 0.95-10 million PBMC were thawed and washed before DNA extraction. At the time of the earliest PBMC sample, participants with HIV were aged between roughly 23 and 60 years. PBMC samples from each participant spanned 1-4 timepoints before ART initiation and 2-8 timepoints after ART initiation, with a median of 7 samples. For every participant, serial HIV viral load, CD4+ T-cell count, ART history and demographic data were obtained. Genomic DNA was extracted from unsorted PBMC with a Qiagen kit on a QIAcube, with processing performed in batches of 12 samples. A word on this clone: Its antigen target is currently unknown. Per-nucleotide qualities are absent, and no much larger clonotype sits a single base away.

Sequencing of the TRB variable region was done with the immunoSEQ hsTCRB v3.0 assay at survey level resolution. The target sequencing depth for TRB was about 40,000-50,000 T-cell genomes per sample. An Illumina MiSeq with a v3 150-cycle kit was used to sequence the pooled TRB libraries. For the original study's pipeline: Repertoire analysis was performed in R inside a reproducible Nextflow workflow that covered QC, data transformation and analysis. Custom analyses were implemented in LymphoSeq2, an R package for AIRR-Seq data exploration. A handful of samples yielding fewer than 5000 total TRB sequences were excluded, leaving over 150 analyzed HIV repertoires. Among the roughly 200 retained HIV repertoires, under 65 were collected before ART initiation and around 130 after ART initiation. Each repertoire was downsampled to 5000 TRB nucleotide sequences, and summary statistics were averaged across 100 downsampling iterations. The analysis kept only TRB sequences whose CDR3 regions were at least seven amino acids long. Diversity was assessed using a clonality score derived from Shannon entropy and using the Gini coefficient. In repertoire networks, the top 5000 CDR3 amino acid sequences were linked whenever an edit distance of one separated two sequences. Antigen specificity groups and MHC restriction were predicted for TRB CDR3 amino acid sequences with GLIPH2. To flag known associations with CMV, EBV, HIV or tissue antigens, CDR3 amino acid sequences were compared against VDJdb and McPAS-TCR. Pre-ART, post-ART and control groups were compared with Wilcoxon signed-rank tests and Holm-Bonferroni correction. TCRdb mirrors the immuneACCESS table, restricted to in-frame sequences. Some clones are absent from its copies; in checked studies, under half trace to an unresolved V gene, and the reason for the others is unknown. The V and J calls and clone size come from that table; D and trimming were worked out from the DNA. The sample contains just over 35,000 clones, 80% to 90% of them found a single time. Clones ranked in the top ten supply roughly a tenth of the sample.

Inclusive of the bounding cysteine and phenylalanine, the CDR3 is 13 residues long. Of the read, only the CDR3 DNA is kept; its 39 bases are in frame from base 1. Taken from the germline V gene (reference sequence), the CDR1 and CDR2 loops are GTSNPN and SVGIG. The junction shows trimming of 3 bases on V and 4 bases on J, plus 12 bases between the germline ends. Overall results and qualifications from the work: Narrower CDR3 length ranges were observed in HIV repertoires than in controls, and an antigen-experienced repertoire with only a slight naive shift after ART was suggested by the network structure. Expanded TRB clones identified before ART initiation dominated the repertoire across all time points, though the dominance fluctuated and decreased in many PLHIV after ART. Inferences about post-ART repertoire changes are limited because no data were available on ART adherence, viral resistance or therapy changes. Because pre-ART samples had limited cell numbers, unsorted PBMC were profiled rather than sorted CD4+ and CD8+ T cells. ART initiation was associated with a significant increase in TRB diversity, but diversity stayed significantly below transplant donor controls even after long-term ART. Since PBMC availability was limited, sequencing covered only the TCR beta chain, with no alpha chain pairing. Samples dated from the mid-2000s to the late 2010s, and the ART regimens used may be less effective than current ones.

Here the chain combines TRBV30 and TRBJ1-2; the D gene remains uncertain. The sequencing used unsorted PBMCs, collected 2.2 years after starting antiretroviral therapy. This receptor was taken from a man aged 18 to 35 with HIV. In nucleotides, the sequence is TGTGCCTGGAGACTCGAGAACCGCTATGGCTACACCTTC. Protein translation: CAWRLENRYGYTF.